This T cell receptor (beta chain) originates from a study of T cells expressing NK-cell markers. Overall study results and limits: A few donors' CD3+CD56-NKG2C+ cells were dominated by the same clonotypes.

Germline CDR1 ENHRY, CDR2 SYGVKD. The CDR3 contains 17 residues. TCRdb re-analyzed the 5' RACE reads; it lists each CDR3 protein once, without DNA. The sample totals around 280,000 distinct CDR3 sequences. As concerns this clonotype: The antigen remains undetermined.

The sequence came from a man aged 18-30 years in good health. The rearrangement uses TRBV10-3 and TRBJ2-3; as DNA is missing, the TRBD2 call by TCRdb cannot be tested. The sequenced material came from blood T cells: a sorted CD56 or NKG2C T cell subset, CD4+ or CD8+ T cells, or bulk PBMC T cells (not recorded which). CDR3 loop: CAISESATSGRTDTQYF.